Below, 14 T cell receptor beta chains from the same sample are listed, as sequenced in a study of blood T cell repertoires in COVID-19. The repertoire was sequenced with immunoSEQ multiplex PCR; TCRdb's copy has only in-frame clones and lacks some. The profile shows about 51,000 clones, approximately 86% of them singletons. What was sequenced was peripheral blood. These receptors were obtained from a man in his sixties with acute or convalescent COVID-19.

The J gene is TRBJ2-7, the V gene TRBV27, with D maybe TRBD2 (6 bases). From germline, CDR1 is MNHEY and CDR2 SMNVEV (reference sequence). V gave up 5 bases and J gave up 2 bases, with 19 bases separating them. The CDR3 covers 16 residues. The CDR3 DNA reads TGTGCCAGCAGTCTCCTCCGGGGCGGACTAACCTACGAGCAGTACTTC. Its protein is CASSLLRGGLTYEQYF.

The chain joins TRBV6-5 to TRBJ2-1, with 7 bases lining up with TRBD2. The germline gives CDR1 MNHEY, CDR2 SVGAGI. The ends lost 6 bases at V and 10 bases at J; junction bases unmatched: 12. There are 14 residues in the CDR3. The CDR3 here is CASRRGRATEEQFF. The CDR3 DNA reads TGTGCCAGCAGACGGGGGAGGGCTACCGAGGAGCAGTTCTTC.

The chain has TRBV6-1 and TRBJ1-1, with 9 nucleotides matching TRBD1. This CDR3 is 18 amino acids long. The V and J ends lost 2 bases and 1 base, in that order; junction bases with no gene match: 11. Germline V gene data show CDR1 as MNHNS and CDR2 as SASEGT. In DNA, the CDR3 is TGTGCCAGCAGTGAACTCCGGGACAGGGAAGCCAAGAACACTGAAGCTTTCTTT. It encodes CASSELRDREAKNTEAFF.

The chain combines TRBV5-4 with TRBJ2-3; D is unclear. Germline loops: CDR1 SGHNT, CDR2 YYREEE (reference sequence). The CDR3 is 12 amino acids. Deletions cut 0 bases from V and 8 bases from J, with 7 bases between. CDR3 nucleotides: TGTGCCAGCAGCTTGGCCCAGGCTACGCAGTATTTT. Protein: CASSLAQATQYF. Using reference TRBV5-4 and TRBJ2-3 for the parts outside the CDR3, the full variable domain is ETGVTQSPTHLIKTRGQQVTLRCSSQSGHNTVSWYQQALGQGPQFIFQYYREEENGRGNFPPRFSGLQFPNYSSELNVNALELDDSALYLCASSLAQATQYFGPGTRLTVL.

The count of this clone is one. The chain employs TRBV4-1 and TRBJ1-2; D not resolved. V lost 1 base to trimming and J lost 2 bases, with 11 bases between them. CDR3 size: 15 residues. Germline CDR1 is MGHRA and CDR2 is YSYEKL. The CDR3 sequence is CASSQVLSGNYGYTF. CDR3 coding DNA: TGCGCCAGCAGCCAAGTCCTTTCGGGAAACTATGGCTACACCTTC.

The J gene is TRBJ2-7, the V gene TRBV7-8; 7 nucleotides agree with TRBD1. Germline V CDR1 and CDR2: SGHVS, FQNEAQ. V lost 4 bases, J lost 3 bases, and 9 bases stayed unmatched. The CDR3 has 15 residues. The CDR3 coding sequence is TGTGCCAGCAGCTCAGCACCGGGACAGTACTACGAGCAGTACTTC. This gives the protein CASSSAPGQYYEQYF.

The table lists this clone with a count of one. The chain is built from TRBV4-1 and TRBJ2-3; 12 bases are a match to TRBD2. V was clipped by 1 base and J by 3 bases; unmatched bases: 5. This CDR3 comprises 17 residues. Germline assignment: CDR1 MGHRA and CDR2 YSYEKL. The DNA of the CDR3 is TGCGCCAGCAGCCAAGGGGCTAGCGGGAGGGTGACAGATACGCAGTATTTT. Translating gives CASSQGASGRVTDTQYF.

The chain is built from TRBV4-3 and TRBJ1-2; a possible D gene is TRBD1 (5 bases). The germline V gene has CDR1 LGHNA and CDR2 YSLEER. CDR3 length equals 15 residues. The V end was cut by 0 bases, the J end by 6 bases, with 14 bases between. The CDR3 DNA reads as TGCGCCAGCAGCCAAGATAGGGGCAATTGGAATGGCTACACCTTC. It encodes CASSQDRGNWNGYTF.

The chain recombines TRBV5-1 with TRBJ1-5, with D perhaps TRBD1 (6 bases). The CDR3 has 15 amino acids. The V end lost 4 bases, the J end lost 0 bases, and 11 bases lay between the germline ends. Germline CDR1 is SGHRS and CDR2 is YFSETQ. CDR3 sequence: CASSLDSYSNQPQHF. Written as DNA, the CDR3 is TGCGCCAGCAGCCTGGACAGCTATAGCAATCAGCCCCAGCATTTT.

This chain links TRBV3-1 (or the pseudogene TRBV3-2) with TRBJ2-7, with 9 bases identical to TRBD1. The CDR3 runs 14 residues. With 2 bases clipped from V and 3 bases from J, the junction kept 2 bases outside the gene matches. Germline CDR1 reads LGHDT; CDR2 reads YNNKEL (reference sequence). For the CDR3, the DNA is TGTGCCAGCAGCCAAACAGGGGGCATCTACGAGCAGTACTTC. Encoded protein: CASSQTGGIYEQYF.

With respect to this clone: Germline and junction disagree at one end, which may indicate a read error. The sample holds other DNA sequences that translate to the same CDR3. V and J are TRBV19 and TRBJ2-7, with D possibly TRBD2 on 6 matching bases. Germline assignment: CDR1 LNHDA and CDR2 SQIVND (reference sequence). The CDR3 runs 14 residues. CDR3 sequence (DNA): TGTGCTAGTAGTATGCCTAGCGCTGTCTACGAGCAGTACTTC. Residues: CASSMPSAVYEQYF.

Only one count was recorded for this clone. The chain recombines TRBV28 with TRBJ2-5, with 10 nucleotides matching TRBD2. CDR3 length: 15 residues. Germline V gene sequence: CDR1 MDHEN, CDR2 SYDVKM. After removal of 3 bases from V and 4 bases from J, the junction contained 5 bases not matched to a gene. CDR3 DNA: TGTGCCAGCAGTTTCCCTAGCGGGAGAGGAGAGACCCAGTACTTC. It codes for CASSFPSGRGETQYF.

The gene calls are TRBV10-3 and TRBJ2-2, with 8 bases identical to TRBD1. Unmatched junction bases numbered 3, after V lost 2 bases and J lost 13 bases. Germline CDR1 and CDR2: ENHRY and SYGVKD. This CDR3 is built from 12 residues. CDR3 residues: CAISEPDRGLFF. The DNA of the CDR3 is TGTGCCATCAGTGAGCCCGACAGGGGGCTGTTTTTT.

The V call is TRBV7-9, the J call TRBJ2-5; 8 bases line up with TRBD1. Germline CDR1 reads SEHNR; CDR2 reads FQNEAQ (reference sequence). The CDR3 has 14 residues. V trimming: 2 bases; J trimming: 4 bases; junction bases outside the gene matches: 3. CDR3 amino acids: CASSLSTGAETQYF. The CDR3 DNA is TGTGCCAGCAGCTTATCGACAGGGGCAGAGACCCAGTACTTC. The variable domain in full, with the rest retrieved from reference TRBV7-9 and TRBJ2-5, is DTGVSQNPRHKITKRGQNVTFRCDPISEHNRLYWYRQTLGQGPEFLTYFQNEAQLEKSRLLSDRFSAERPKGSFSTLEIQRTEQGDSAMYLCASSLSTGAETQYFGPGTRLLVL.